One and the same sample provided the 14 T cell receptor beta chains below, sequenced in a study of cytomegalovirus exposure and HLA in healthy donors. The PCR ran on 60 Vbeta and 13 Jbeta primers. Using immunoSEQ multiplex PCR, the repertoire was profiled, and TCRdb retains in-frame clones only, with some absent. In the table there are fewer than 55,000 clones, 72% of which are singletons. Sample: PBMCs. The source is a woman in her fifties or sixties in good health and CMV-seropositive.

The V call is TRBV2, the J call TRBJ2-2; D may be TRBD2 (7 bases). Germline assignment: CDR1 SNHLY and CDR2 FYNNEI. V gave up 2 bases and J gave up 5 bases, with 21 bases separating them. The CDR3 extends over 18 amino acids. The CDR3 spells CASSERGTRGGGTGELFF. In DNA, the CDR3 is TGTGCCAGCAGTGAAAGGGGGACAAGGGGGGGAGGTACCGGGGAGCTGTTTTTT.

This sequence joins TRBV13 and TRBJ2-7; TRBD1 aligns across 10 bases. CDR3 length: 14 amino acids. V lost 3 bases to trimming and J lost 5 bases; unmatched junction nucleotides: 4. CDR1 is PRHDT, CDR2 FYEKMQ, per germline (reference sequence). CDR3 in amino acids: CASSLGTGVHEQYF. CDR3 DNA sequence: TGTGCCAGCAGCTTGGGGACAGGGGTCCACGAGCAGTACTTC.

The chain couples TRBV7-5 to TRBJ2-3; TRBD2 was called by the table and not checked on the DNA. TRBV7-5 is flagged as a pseudogene. CDR3 length: 13 residues. CDR3 in amino acids: CVRSPRLADTQYF. Written as DNA, the CDR3 is TGTGTCAGAAGCCCTAGGCTGGCAGATACGCAGTATTTT.

This clone has just a few counts. The rearrangement joins TRBV28 to TRBJ2-7; TRBD1 matches 9 bases. The CDR3 is 16 residues long. Germline trimming cut 3 bases from V and 0 bases from J; bases unmatched to any gene: 6. Germline CDR1 is MDHEN and CDR2 is SYDVKM. As DNA, the CDR3 is TGTGCCAGCAGTTTGAGACGGGACAGGGCCTCCTACGAGCAGTACTTC. Amino acids: CASSLRRDRASYEQYF.

The chain joins TRBV18 to TRBJ2-7; 9 bases are shared with TRBD2. V lost 6 bases and J lost 6; bases outside the gene matches: 12. This CDR3 has 15 amino acids. Germline V gene lookup returns CDR1 KGHSH and CDR2 LQKENI. CDR3 DNA sequence: TGTGCCAGCTCCCGTGCTGTAGCGGGAGCTGGCGAGCAGTACTTC. Translated: CASSRAVAGAGEQYF. Full variable domain (missing parts from reference TRBV18 and TRBJ2-7): NAGVMQNPRHLVRRRGQEARLRCSPMKGHSHVYWYRQLPEEGLKFMVYLQKENIIDESGMPKERFSAEFPKEGPSILRIQQVVRGDSAAYFCASSRAVAGAGEQYFGPGTRLTVT.

This clone occurred a few times. The V and J genes are TRBV28 and TRBJ2-5; 9 bases align to TRBD2. Germline-derived CDR1 and CDR2 are MDHEN and SYDVKM. CDR3 length: 15 residues. J was trimmed by 0 bases and V by 8 bases; bases with no gene match: 7. CDR3 bases: TGTGCCAGCGGGACTAGCTTCTCGTACCAAGAGACCCAGTACTTC. As protein: CASGTSFSYQETQYF.

The chain joins TRBV9 to TRBJ2-5, with 9 bases identical to TRBD2. The CDR3 spans 15 residues. Germline assignment: CDR1 SGDLS and CDR2 YYNGEE. The trim removed 0 bases at V and 5 bases at J, leaving 5 bases unmatched. The CDR3 region is CASSVVAGGLETQYF. For the CDR3, the DNA is TGTGCCAGCAGCGTAGTGGCGGGGGGGCTCGAGACCCAGTACTTC.

This clone was recorded only once. V usage is TRBV7-9 and J usage is TRBJ1-4; D perhaps matches TRBD1 (5 bases). The V gene lost 5 bases and the J gene lost 0 bases, with 16 bases spanning the gap. The CDR3 has 17 residues. The germline V gene encodes CDR1 SEHNR and CDR2 FQNEAQ (reference sequence). The CDR3 reads CASSRTSRGATNEKLFF. CDR3 sequence (DNA): TGTGCCAGCAGCAGGACATCCCGTGGAGCAACTAATGAAAAACTGTTTTTT.

In nucleotides, the CDR3 is TGTGCCAGCAGCGCAGGGACAGGGATGGCAGATACGCAGTATTTT. Its protein is CASSAGTGMADTQYF. The chain employs TRBV9 and TRBJ2-3; 9 bases align to TRBD1. The V and J ends lost 3 bases and 4 bases, in that order; junction bases with no gene match: 6. CDR1 and CDR2 from the germline V gene are SGDLS and YYNGEE. This CDR3 is built from 15 residues.

The CDR3 here is CASSYGTANEKLFF. The CDR3 DNA is TGCGCCAGCAGCTACGGGACAGCTAATGAAAAACTGTTTTTT. V usage is TRBV5-1 and J usage is TRBJ1-4; TRBD1 aligns across 7 bases. V lost 3 bases to trimming and J lost 3 bases; unmatched junction nucleotides: 2. Germline V CDR1 and CDR2: SGHRS, YFSETQ. The CDR3 spans 14 residues.

V is TRBV28 and J is TRBJ1-4, with D unresolved. CDR1 is MDHEN, CDR2 SYDVKM, per germline. V lost 3 bases and J 8 bases, leaving 4 bases between the germline ends. CDR3 length: 11 amino acids. DNA of the CDR3: TGTGCCAGCAGTTTCCGGGAAAAACTGTTTTTT. Protein sequence: CASSFREKLFF.

This CDR3 is CASRPPGLAGTDTQYF. The CDR3 DNA reads TGTGCCAGCAGGCCACCGGGACTAGCGGGCACAGATACGCAGTATTTT. The rearrangement joins TRBV11-2 to TRBJ2-3; 11 bases fit TRBD2. Germline CDR1 is SGHAT and CDR2 is FQNNGV. The CDR3 totals 16 residues. V shed 6 bases, J shed 1 base, and the junction held 6 bases outside the gene matches. Based on the CDR3 plus reference TRBV11-2 and TRBJ2-3, the full variable domain is EAGVAQSPRYKIIEKRQSVAFWCNPISGHATLYWYQQILGQGPKLLIQFQNNGVVDDSQLPKDRFSAERLKGVDSTLKIQPAKLEDSAVYLCASRPPGLAGTDTQYFGPGTRLTVL.

The chain has TRBV19 and TRBJ2-1; TRBD2 matches 10 bases. CDR3 length equals 16 residues. CDR1 is LNHDA, CDR2 SQIVND, per germline (reference sequence). Trimming at V came to 3 bases and at J to 2 bases, leaving 4 bases not matched to a gene. CDR3 amino acids: CASSITSGAPYNEQFF. The CDR3 region has the DNA TGTGCCAGTAGTATTACTAGCGGGGCCCCCTACAATGAGCAGTTCTTC.

This chain uses TRBV6-4 with TRBJ2-1; 15 bases map to TRBD2. The germline V gene has CDR1 MRHNA and CDR2 SNTAGT. Losses at the gene ends were 3 bases for V and 9 bases for J; bases not matched to a gene: 0. The CDR3 covers 14 residues. The CDR3 here is CASSEGLAGGEQFF. Written as DNA, the CDR3 is TGTGCCAGCAGTGAGGGACTAGCGGGAGGTGAGCAGTTCTTC.